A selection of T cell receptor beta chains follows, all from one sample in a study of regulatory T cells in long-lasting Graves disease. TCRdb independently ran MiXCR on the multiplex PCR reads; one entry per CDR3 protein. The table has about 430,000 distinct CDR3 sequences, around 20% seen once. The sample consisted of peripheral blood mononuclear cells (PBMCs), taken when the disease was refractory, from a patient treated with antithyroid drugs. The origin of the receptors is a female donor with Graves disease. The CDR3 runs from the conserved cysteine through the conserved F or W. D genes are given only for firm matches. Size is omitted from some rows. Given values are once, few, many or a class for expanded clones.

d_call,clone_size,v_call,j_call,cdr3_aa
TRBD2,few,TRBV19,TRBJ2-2,CASSIVLAGASRTGELFF
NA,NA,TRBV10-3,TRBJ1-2,CAISAPEGGYGYTF
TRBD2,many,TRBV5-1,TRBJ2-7,CASSRTSGRDHEQYF
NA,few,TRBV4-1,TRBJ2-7,CASSQPGQNYEQYF
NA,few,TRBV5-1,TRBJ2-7,CASSLGTSPPHEQYF
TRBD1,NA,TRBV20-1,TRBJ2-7,CSAQRQGWSEQYF
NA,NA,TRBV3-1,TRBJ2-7,CASSEGRTSYEQYF
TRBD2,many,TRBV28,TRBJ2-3,CASNYGGATDTQYF
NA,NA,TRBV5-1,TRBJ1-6,CASSLHSDSPLHF
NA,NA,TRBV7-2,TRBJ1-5,CASRPSIGNQPQHF
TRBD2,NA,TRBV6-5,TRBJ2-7,CASSYPGLAAYEQYF
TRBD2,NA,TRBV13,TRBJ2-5,CASSIPTSGTQETQYF
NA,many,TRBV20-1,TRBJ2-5,CSGRSGETQYF
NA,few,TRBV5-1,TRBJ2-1,CASSLMDEGLRNEQFF
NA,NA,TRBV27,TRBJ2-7,CASSLSSREEQYF
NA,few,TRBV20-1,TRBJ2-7,CSARDGRADYEQYF
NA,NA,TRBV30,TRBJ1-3,CAWRDRSSGNTIYF
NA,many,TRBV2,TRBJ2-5,CASRETDLKQETQYF
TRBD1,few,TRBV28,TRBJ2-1,CASTPTGVNEQFF
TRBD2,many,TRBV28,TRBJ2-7,CASSLFVGLAGFSYEQYF
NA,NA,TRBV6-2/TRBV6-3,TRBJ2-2,CASSQPRDRGTGELFF
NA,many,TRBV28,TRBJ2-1,CASSLDPGTYNEQFF